The source of this T cell receptor beta chain is a study of CXCR3-negative and CXCR3-positive naive CD8 T cells. Turning to the study itself: The study obtained some 150 million TRB reads, about 1.5 +/- 0.3 million per library. Study-level findings and limits: More hydrophobic TRB CDR3s were found in CXCR3-positive naive cells than in CXCR3-negative naive cells. Both naive subsets had comparably high diversity; memory CD8+ cells much lower. Most assays were run on fresh PBMCs (CXCR3 expression partially decreased after cryopreservation).

Germline CDR1 is MNHEY and CDR2 is SMNVEV (reference sequence). The length of the CDR3 is 12 residues. With UMI labels, 5' RACE was used to prepare the TRB cDNA libraries. TCRdb reanalyzed the 5' RACE reads, giving one entry per CDR3 protein sequence and no DNA. The sample holds over 150,000 distinct CDR3 sequences. On this clonotype itself: Its antigen remains unidentified.

Sequencing used naive CXCR3+ CD8+ T cells from blood. The subset here: CD45RO-CCR7+CD27+CD95- naive CD8+ T cells expressing CXCR3 (TNR3+). The chain employs TRBV27 and TRBJ1-2; TCRdb reports TRBD1, a call that lacks DNA to check it against. This clonotype was obtained from a human donor in good health. Some clones in this sample may be carry-over from other donors' samples. CDR3 residues: CASTTGNQGYTF.